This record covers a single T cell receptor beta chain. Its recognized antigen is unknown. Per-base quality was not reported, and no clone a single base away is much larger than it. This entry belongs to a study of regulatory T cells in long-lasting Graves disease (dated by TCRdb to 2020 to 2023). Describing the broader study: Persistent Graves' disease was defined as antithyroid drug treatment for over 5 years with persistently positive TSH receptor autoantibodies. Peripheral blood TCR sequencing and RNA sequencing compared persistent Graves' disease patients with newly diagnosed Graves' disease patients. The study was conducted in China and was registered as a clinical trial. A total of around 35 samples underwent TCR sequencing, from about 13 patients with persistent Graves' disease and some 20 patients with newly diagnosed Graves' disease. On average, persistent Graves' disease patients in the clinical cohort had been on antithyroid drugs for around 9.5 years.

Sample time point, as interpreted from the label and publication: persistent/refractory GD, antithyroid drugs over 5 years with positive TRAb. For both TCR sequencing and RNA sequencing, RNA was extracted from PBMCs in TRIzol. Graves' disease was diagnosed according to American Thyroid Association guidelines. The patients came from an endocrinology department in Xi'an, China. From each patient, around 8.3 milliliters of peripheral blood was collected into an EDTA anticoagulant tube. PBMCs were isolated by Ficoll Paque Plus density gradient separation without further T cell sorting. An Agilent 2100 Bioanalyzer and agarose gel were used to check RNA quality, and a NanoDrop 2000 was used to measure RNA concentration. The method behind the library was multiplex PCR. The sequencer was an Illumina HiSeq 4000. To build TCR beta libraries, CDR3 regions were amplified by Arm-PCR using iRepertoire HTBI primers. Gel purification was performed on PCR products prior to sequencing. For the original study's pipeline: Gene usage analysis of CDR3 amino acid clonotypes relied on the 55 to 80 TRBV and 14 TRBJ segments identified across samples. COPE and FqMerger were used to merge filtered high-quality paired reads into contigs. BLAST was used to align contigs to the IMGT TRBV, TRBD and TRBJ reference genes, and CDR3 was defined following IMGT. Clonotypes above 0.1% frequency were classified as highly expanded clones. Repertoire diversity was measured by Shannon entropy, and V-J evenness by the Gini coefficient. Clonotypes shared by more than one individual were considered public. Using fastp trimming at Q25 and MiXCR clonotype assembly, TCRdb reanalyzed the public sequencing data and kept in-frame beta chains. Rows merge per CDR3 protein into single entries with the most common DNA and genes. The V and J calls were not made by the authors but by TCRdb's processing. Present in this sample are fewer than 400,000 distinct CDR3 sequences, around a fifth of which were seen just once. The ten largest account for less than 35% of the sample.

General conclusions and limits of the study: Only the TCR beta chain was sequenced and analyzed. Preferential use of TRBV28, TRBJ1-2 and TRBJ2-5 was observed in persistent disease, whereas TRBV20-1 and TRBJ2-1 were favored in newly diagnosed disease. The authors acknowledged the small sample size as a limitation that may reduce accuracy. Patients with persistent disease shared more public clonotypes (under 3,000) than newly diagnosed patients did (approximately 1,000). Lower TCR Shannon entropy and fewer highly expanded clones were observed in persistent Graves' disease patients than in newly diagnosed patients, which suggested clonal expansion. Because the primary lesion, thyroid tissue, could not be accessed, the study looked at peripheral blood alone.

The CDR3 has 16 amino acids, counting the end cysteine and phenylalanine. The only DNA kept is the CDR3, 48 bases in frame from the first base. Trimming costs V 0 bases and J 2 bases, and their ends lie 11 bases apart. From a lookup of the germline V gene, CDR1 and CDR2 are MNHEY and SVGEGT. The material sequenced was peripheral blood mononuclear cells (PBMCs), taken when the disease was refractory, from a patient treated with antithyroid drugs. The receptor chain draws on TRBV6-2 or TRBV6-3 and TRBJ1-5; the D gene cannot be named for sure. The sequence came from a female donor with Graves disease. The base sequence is TGTGCCAGCAGTTACTCGTTAGGGCTTCGCAATCAGCCCCAGCATTTT. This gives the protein CASSYSLGLRNQPQHF.